This entry describes one T cell receptor (beta chain). This receptor's antigen is unknown. Per-nucleotide qualities are absent, and no much larger clonotype sits a single base away. The trim is 3 bases for V and 5 bases for J, with a gap of 13 bases between the germline ends. Per the germline V gene (reference sequence), DFQATT is the CDR1 and SNEGSKA is the CDR2. The CDR3 has 13 amino acids, counting the end cysteine and phenylalanine. The CDR3 DNA has 39 bases and is translated from base 1. TCRbeta CDR3 regions were amplified from genomic DNA by means of the immunoSEQ Assay, a bias-controlled multiplex PCR. Per the original workflow: Nucleated cell counts per sample were estimated from amplification of reference gene primers within the assay. To quantify the absolute abundance of each unique TCRbeta CDR3 rearrangement, sequence reads were collapsed and filtered. Productive Simpson clonality was computed per sample as the square root of Simpson's diversity index over productive rearrangements. TCRdb holds this immuneACCESS table with in-frame rearrangements only. Some clones are missing; in checked studies, unresolved V genes explain under half, and the rest has no known cause. V and J calls and clone size are given by that table; D and trimming were obtained from the DNA. Recorded for this sample are 200,000 to 250,000 clones; 80% to 90% of them occurred a single time. The ten largest clones capture roughly 2.5% of the sample.

These data are taken from a study of blood T cell repertoires in COVID-19 (dated by TCRdb to between 2020 and 2021). Broadly, across the study: Collaborator samples came from the United States, Italy and Spain and covered acute and convalescent phases of COVID-19. The prospective study material was composed of cDNA or gDNA derived from T cells, B-cell-depleted T cells, or PBMCs. Nearly every sample came with metadata listing a de-identified subject ID, COVID-19 status, age in years and sex. Where HLA class I and class II types were available, the types were taken from metadata supplied by the sample provider, not from assay-based typing. A freely available public database, intended as a resource for researchers studying the immune response to SARS-CoV-2, is where the repertoires were released. Deeply sampled blood TCRbeta repertoires from subjects exposed to, actively infected with, or recovered from COVID-19 were included in the dataset. The samples were drawn from the first 160 participants of the ongoing ImmuneRACE study and from 1,200 or so subjects provided by 6 global collaborators.

The full study reports these points: Clinical and demographic metadata were provided uncurated, with the amount varying by source and participant.

One collaborating source in Seattle enrolled patients during active infection and followed them longitudinally through the course of disease. Whole blood was collected in K2EDTA tubes by collaborating institutions according to the institutions' own protocols. For TCRbeta analysis, collaborators shipped samples as frozen whole blood, isolated PBMCs, or DNA extracted from either of those sample types. The receptor was derived from a young man with COVID-19, enrolled during active disease. Sequences were obtained from peripheral blood. The chain is assembled from TRBV20-1 and TRBJ2-5, with no D gene named confidently. The encoded CDR3 is CSASPRSWETQYF. Read as DNA, the sequence is TGCAGTGCTAGTCCACGGAGTTGGGAGACCCAGTACTTC.